This T cell receptor (beta chain) comes out of a study of blood T cells in healthy people across ages. General study results and limits: Per million T cells, the diversity of TCR beta decreased roughly linearly as age advanced.

Comments on this clonotype: Its antigen is unknown.

Sample-barcoded 5' priming and a J-beta primer mix drove a second PCR of roughly 7 to 11 cycles. Each cDNA molecule was tagged by a template-switch adaptor with 12 random nucleotides. A minimum of 2.5 million CDR3-containing paired-end reads was obtained for each sample. TCRdb re-called the 5' RACE reads through MiXCR, storing one row per CDR3 protein. The sample comprises more than 550,000 distinct CDR3 sequences, 22% of which are singletons, and around a fifth rests with the top ten. The CDR3 contains 15 residues. Germline CDR1 and CDR2: SGHRS and YFSETQ. V gave up 4 bases and J gave up 7 bases; unmatched junction bases: 9. The authors isolated at least 7 million PBMCs per sample.

The genes are TRBV5-1 and TRBJ1-2; 11 bases agree with TRBD1. The origin of this receptor is a man between 65 and 85 years old in good health. The specimen sequenced was blood. CDR3: CASSGGTGGIGGYTF. The CDR3 DNA reads TGCGCCAGCAGCGGTGGGACAGGGGGAATCGGTGGCTACACCTTC.